Listed below are T cell receptor beta chains from one sample, sequenced in a study of shared clonotypes between healthy human individuals. Measured with immunoSEQ multiplex PCR; TCRdb has only the in-frame clones, and not every one. Here the sample spans over 2 million clones, less than 95% being singletons. Sequenced input: naive CD8+ T cells sorted from blood. These receptors came from a man between 18 and 29 years old in good health. Both conserved end residues are part of each CDR3. Each record gives: J gene, V gene, clone size, D gene, CDR3 protein, CDR3 DNA. D genes are given only for firm matches. Clone size is given for some rows only: seen once, a few or many times, or a class if the clone is expanded.

>TRBJ2-7|TRBV27|.|.
CASSFRLVYEQYF
TGTGCCAGCAGTTTCCGACTAGTGTACGAGCAGTACTTC
>TRBJ2-7|TRBV6-1|.|.
CASSEYLYYEQYF
TGTGCCAGCAGTGAGTACCTCTACTACGAGCAGTACTTC
>TRBJ2-2|TRBV23-1|.|.
CASKKAPGACGRDTGELFF
TGCGCCAGCAAAAAAGCGCCGGGGGCTTGCGGGAGAGACACCGGGGAGCTGTTTTTT
>TRBJ2-7|TRBV9|.|TRBD2
CASSAQETSGSYEQYF
TGTGCCAGCAGCGCTCAAGAGACTAGCGGGTCCTACGAGCAGTACTTC
>TRBJ1-2|TRBV5-6|.|.
CASGHSTNYGYTF
TGTGCCAGCGGGCACTCCACTAACTATGGCTACACCTTC
>TRBJ1-4|TRBV4-1|.|TRBD1
CASSQTGTDEKLFF
TGCGCCAGCAGCCAGACCGGGACAGATGAAAAACTGTTTTTT
>TRBJ1-4|TRBV7-9|.|.
CASSLGSEGTDNEKLFF
TGTGCCAGCAGCTTAGGTAGTGAGGGCACGGATAATGAAAAACTGTTTTTT
>TRBJ2-1|TRBV29-1|.|.
CSVDKLTYNEQFF
TGCAGCGTGGACAAGTTAACCTACAATGAGCAGTTCTTC
>TRBJ2-7|TRBV27|once|TRBD2
CASSLGGRVYEQYF
TGTGCCAGCAGTTTAGGCGGGAGGGTTTACGAGCAGTACTTC
>TRBJ2-7|TRBV10-3|.|TRBD1
CATRDRAPYEQYF
TGTGCCACCCGCGACAGGGCTCCCTACGAGCAGTACTTC
>TRBJ2-7|TRBV13|.|.
CASSFAGSYEQYF
TGTGCCAGCAGCTTTGCGGGAAGCTACGAGCAGTACTTC
>TRBJ2-5|TRBV4-1|once|.
CASSPTRRETQYF
TGCGCCAGCAGCCCCACCAGGCGGGAGACCCAGTACTTC
>TRBJ1-4|TRBV28|.|.
CASSLGSFNEKLFF
TGTGCCAGCAGTTTAGGGTCCTTTAATGAAAAACTGTTTTTT
>TRBJ2-1|TRBV11-1|.|TRBD1
CASSPPTGAYNEQFF
TGTGCCAGCAGCCCCCCAACAGGGGCTTACAATGAGCAGTTCTTC
>TRBJ2-3|TRBV6-5|.|.
CASSSFAADTQYF
TGTGCCAGCAGTTCCTTCGCGGCAGATACGCAGTATTTT
>TRBJ2-5|TRBV4-1|.|TRBD2
CASSQVQREGLREETQYF
TGCGCCAGCAGCCAAGTCCAGCGGGAGGGCCTTAGAGAAGAGACCCAGTACTTC
>TRBJ1-2|TRBV6-5|.|.
CASMGITNYGYTF
TGTGCCAGCATGGGTATCACCAACTATGGCTACACCTTC
>TRBJ2-7|TRBV19|.|.
CASSMVGKAEQYF
TGTGCCAGTAGTATGGTAGGGAAGGCCGAGCAGTACTTC
>TRBJ1-1|TRBV19|.|.
CASSSQQRMNTEAFF
TGTGCCAGTAGTTCCCAGCAAAGAATGAACACTGAAGCTTTCTTT
>TRBJ1-5|TRBV27|.|TRBD1
CASGTGGGGGNQPQHF
TGTGCCAGTGGGACAGGGGGGGGAGGAGGCAATCAGCCCCAGCATTTT
>TRBJ2-7|TRBV9|.|TRBD1
CASSHSPGGDTYEQYF
TGTGCCAGCAGTCATTCCCCAGGGGGCGATACCTACGAGCAGTACTTC
>TRBJ2-7|TRBV11-2|.|.
CASSLDQGTYEQYF
TGTGCCAGCAGCTTAGATCAGGGGACCTACGAGCAGTACTTC
>TRBJ1-1|TRBV2|.|.
CASTERGSNTEAFF
TGTGCCAGCACCGAGCGGGGTTCGAACACTGAAGCTTTCTTT
>TRBJ2-1|TRBV14|.|TRBD2
CASSQTLAGYNEQFF
TGTGCCAGCAGCCAAACGCTAGCGGGTTACAATGAGCAGTTCTTC
>TRBJ2-5|TRBV6-5|.|.
CASQDPQGKETQYF
TGTGCCTCCCAGGACCCCCAGGGTAAAGAGACCCAGTACTTC
>TRBJ2-1|TRBV27|.|.
CASLGGYPYNEQFF
TGTGCCAGCCTAGGGGGTTACCCCTACAATGAGCAGTTCTTC
>TRBJ1-6|TRBV4-1|.|.
CASSQESSYNSPLHF
TGCGCCAGCAGCCAAGAGAGCTCCTATAATTCACCCCTCCACTTT
>TRBJ1-5|TRBV4-1|.|.
CASSQQDFNQPQHF
TGCGCCAGCAGCCAGCAGGACTTCAATCAGCCCCAGCATTTT
>TRBJ2-7|TRBV27|.|.
CASSPVGSGREQYF
TGTGCCAGCAGTCCCGTGGGGTCGGGGAGGGAGCAGTACTTC
>TRBJ1-2|TRBV27|.|.
CASSFTASDYGYTF
TGTGCCAGCAGTTTCACAGCCTCTGACTATGGCTACACCTTC
>TRBJ2-7|TRBV5-6|.|TRBD2
CASSIRLAGLDEQYF
TGTGCCAGCAGCATTCGACTAGCGGGATTAGACGAGCAGTACTTC
>TRBJ1-1|TRBV9|.|.
CASSVVGQDPLSTEAFF
TGTGCCAGCAGCGTAGTAGGGCAGGACCCCTTGAGCACTGAAGCTTTCTTT
>TRBJ2-2|TRBV11-3|.|.
CASSKPTGQALNTGELFF
TGTGCCAGCAGCAAGCCGACAGGCCAAGCTCTTAACACCGGGGAGCTGTTTTTT
>TRBJ1-2|TRBV28|.|.
CASSFRGAVHGYTF
TGTGCCAGCAGTTTCAGGGGCGCAGTTCATGGCTACACCTTC